One sample yielded the 8 T cell receptor beta chains listed below, sequenced in a study of CD8+ T cells in alopecia areata. cDNA serving as the sequencing template came from extracted, reverse transcribed RNA. Method: immunoSEQ multiplex PCR; TCRdb's copy keeps in-frame clones and lacks some. The sample holds roughly 250,000 clones, 67% seen once. The sample in question was CD4+ T cells sorted from blood, obtained at week 0. These TCRs come from a human donor with alopecia areata.

The CDR3 nucleotides are TGTGCCAGCAGGCTCGACAGAAGCTCCTACAATGAGCAGTTCTTC. Its protein product is CASRLDRSSYNEQFF. The chain joins TRBV2 to TRBJ2-1, with D perhaps TRBD1 (5 bases). The CDR3 is made up of 15 amino acids. V lost 6 bases and J lost 0, with 12 bases in between. The germline V gene has CDR1 SNHLY and CDR2 FYNNEI.

This rearrangement joins TRBV5-6 to TRBJ1-6, with D hard to call. V shed 1 base and J shed 9 bases, with 5 bases lying between them. The CDR3 extends over 12 amino acids. Germline-derived CDR1 and CDR2 are SGHDT and YYEEEE. The CDR3: CASSLPSSPLHF. Written as DNA, the CDR3 is TGTGCCAGCAGCTTGCCTAGTTCACCCCTCCACTTT. Complete variable domain (other parts from reference TRBV5-6 and TRBJ1-6): DAGVTQSPTHLIKTRGQQVTLRCSPKSGHDTVSWYQQALGQGPQFIFQYYEEEERQRGNFPDRFSGHQFPNYSSELNVNALLLGDSALYLCASSLPSSPLHFGNGTRLTVT.

This sequence joins TRBV9 and TRBJ1-4, with D perhaps matching TRBD1 (6 bases). The CDR3 is made up of 15 amino acids. Between the trimmed V and J ends, which lost 3 bases and 5 bases, there was a span of 14 bases. Germline assignment: CDR1 SGDLS and CDR2 YYNGEE. CDR3 sequence (DNA): TGTGCCAGCAGCGGACCGACTGGGGGCAATGAAAAACTGTTTTTT. This sequence encodes CASSGPTGGNEKLFF.

In this sample, this clone turned up once. The chain joins TRBV6-5 to TRBJ2-7; 9 bases map to TRBD1. J was trimmed by 3 bases and V by 6 bases; bases with no gene match: 9. The germline gives CDR1 MNHEY, CDR2 SVGAGI. The CDR3 runs to 15 residues. CDR3 nucleotides: TGTGCCAGCAGCCCGGACAGGGGAGAAAGCTACGAGCAGTACTTC. Its protein is CASSPDRGESYEQYF.

This chain connects TRBV6-5 to TRBJ2-7; TRBD1 or TRBD2 may be the D gene (5 bases each). V gave up 10 bases and J gave up 9 bases, with 16 bases separating them. The CDR3 runs 11 residues. Looked up from germline, CDR1 is MNHEY and CDR2 is SVGAGI. CDR3 amino acids: CAISRGTVQYF. The CDR3 bases are TGTGCCATCAGCCGAGGGACGGTGCAGTACTTC.

The chain links TRBV15 to TRBJ1-3, with no clear D. Germline lookup yields CDR1 LNHNV and CDR2 YYDKDF (reference sequence). CDR3 length: 14 residues. V was shortened by 2 bases and J by 0 bases, with 5 bases between the two germline ends. CDR3: CATSRLRSGNTIYF. CDR3 nucleotides: TGTGCCACCAGCAGACTCCGCTCTGGAAACACCATATATTTT.

The chain has TRBV29-1 and TRBJ1-2; no clear D gene. Germline values: CDR1 SQVTM, CDR2 ANQGSEA. V lost 6 bases, J lost 4 bases, and 12 bases lay in between. This CDR3 has 12 amino acids. As DNA, the CDR3 is TGCAGCGTGGGAAGCCCGAGCTATGGCTACACCTTC. Protein: CSVGSPSYGYTF.

This clone was seen a few times. This chain's CDR3 is CASSLRAGAYEQYF. For the CDR3, the DNA is TGTGCCAGCAGCTTACGGGCGGGGGCCTACGAGCAGTACTTC. This chain uses TRBV7-9 with TRBJ2-7; 7 bases fit TRBD2. Losses at the gene ends were 2 bases for V and 2 bases for J; bases not matched to a gene: 3. Germline V gene data show CDR1 as SEHNR and CDR2 as FQNEAQ (reference sequence). CDR3 length equals 14 residues.